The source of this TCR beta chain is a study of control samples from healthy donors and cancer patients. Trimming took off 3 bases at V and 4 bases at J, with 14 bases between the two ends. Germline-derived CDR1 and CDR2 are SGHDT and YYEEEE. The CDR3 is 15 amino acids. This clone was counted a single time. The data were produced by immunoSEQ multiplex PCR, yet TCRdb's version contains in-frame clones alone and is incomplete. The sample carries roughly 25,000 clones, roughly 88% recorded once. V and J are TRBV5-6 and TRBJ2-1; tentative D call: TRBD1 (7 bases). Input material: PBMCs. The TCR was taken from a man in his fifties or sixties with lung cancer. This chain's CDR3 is CASSWGDSRYNEQFF. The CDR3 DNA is TGTGCCAGCAGCTGGGGGGACAGCAGGTACAATGAGCAGTTCTTC. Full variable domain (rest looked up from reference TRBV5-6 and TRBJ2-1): DAGVTQSPTHLIKTRGQQVTLRCSPKSGHDTVSWYQQALGQGPQFIFQYYEEEERQRGNFPDRFSGHQFPNYSSELNVNALLLGDSALYLCASSWGDSRYNEQFFGPGTRLTVL.